A selection of T cell receptor beta chains follows, all from one sample in a study of cytomegalovirus exposure and HLA in healthy donors. Repertoires were generated with immunoSEQ multiplex PCR, while TCRdb's copy carries only in-frame clones and drops some. This sample carries roughly 100,000 clones, about two thirds of them seen once, and the ten largest clones take 0.6% to 1%. The sequenced material came from PBMCs. The receptor set was obtained from a boy aged 5 to 17 in good health and CMV-seronegative. CDR3s include the opening cysteine and the closing phenylalanine or tryptophan. Fields, in order: V gene, J gene, D gene, clone size, CDR3 DNA, CDR3 protein. The D gene is left open where the match is weak. Clone size, where shown, is once, few, many, or a class for clones that have expanded.

TRBV10-1,TRBJ2-2,TRBD2,-,TGCGCCAGGGCCGGGACTACCCACACCGGGGAGCTGTTTTTT,CARAGTTHTGELFF
TRBV7-9,TRBJ2-7,TRBD1,-,TGTGCCAGCAGCGGAGACAGGGACTCCTACGAGCAGTACTTC,CASSGDRDSYEQYF
TRBV29-1,TRBJ1-1,-,-,TGCAGCGTCAGTCGTCTGGGACAGAACACTGAAGCTTTCTTT,CSVSRLGQNTEAFF
TRBV6-1,TRBJ1-2,-,once,TGTGCCAGCAGTGAAGAGGGAGACTATGGCTACACCTTC,CASSEEGDYGYTF
TRBV6-5,TRBJ1-1,TRBD1,-,TGTGCCAGCAGTAGATCCAACCGGGACAGTGAAGCTTTCTTT,CASSRSNRDSEAFF
TRBV29-1,TRBJ1-1,-,-,TGCAGCGTTGTGAGGACTGAAGCTTTCTTT,CSVVRTEAFF
TRBV5-1,TRBJ2-3,TRBD2,-,TGCGCCAGCAGCTTGGTAGGACTAGCAATCACAGATACGCAGTATTTT,CASSLVGLAITDTQYF
TRBV6-6,TRBJ1-2,-,-,TGTGCCAGCAGGTGGGGGGAGGACTATGGCTACACCTTC,CASRWGEDYGYTF
TRBV28,TRBJ2-7,TRBD2,-,TGTGCCAGCAGTGGAGCGGGACTCGGGAGCTCCTACGAGCAGTACTTC,CASSGAGLGSSYEQYF
TRBV2,TRBJ1-5,TRBD1,-,TGTGCCGGGGGACAGGGGCCCAATCAGCCCCAGCATTTT,CAGGQGPNQPQHF
TRBV28,TRBJ1-2,-,-,TGTGCCAGCAGTACTACAATAATTAACTATGGCTACACCTTC,CASSTTIINYGYTF
TRBV30,TRBJ2-7,-,-,TGTGCCTGGAGAAACAGTGGGGGGTACGAGCAGTACTTC,CAWRNSGGYEQYF
TRBV19,TRBJ2-7,-,few,TGTGCCAGTAGTATAGCGGGGGGCCTGAACGAGCAGTACTTC,CASSIAGGLNEQYF
TRBV28,TRBJ1-2,TRBD1,-,TGTGCCAGCACTACCAACAGGGGTGGCTACACCTTC,CASTTNRGGYTF
TRBV11-3,TRBJ2-1,TRBD2,-,TGTGCCAGCAGCCCTACTCTAGCGGGAGGGTACAATGAGCAGTTCTTC,CASSPTLAGGYNEQFF
TRBV5-8,TRBJ2-3,-,-,TGTGCCAGCAGCTTGGCCACTGATACGCAGTATTTT,CASSLATDTQYF
TRBV5-8,TRBJ1-4,TRBD1,few,TGTGCCAGCAGCTTGGCCGTGGGGACAGGGAACGAAAAACTGTTTTTT,CASSLAVGTGNEKLFF
TRBV10-3,TRBJ1-1,-,few,TGTGCCTCCGGGACATCAAACACTGAAGCTTTCTTT,CASGTSNTEAFF
TRBV2,TRBJ2-7,-,-,TGTGCCAGCAGTTGGACAGCGTCCTACGAGCAGTACTTC,CASSWTASYEQYF
TRBV5-1,TRBJ1-1,-,few,TGCGCCAGCAGCTTGGACAGGCCCAGCACTGAAGCTTTCTTT,CASSLDRPSTEAFF
TRBV30,TRBJ1-4,-,-,TGTGCCTGGGGGGAGGGTCCAGGTAAATCGGTCCCTGAAAAACTGTTTTTT,CAWGEGPGKSVPEKLFF
TRBV19,TRBJ1-5,TRBD1,once,TGTGCCAGTAGTATGAGAGATGGGGACAGGCCGCATCAGCCCCAGCATTTT,CASSMRDGDRPHQPQHF
TRBV5-1,TRBJ2-2,TRBD2,-,TGCGCCAGCAGCCCCCGTAGCGGGAGCGCCGGGGAGCTGTTTTTT,CASSPRSGSAGELFF
TRBV6-5,TRBJ2-7,TRBD2,-,TGTGCCAGCAGTTACCGACTAGCGGGACCTTACGAGCAGTACTTC,CASSYRLAGPYEQYF
TRBV5-6,TRBJ2-7,-,once,TGTGCCAGCAGCTTAGGGCCAGGGGATACCTACGAGCAGTACTTC,CASSLGPGDTYEQYF
TRBV19,TRBJ2-1,TRBD1,-,TGTGCCAGTAGTGCGGGACAGGGTGGAAATGAGCAGTTCTTC,CASSAGQGGNEQFF
TRBV7-2,TRBJ1-2,-,-,TGTGCCAGCAGCTTTGAGCGTGGTGGCTACACCTTC,CASSFERGGYTF
TRBV19,TRBJ1-5,-,few,TGTGCCAGTAGGTCCAGGGGCCGCAATCAGCCCCAGCATTTT,CASRSRGRNQPQHF
TRBV7-2,TRBJ2-7,TRBD1,-,TGTGCCAGCAGCTTAGCGGTGACAGGGAGATACGAGCAGTACTTC,CASSLAVTGRYEQYF
TRBV5-4,TRBJ2-7,TRBD2,-,TGTGCCAGCAGCTCTACTAGCGGGAGTTCCTACGAGCAGTACTTC,CASSSTSGSSYEQYF
TRBV30,TRBJ1-5,TRBD1,-,TGTGCCTGGAGTAACTTCAGGGGGCCGGGGGGCAATCAGCCCCAGCATTTT,CAWSNFRGPGGNQPQHF
TRBV28,TRBJ2-1,TRBD1,-,TGTGCCAGCAGGTCCTACAGGGGTGGCAATGAGCAGTTCTTC,CASRSYRGGNEQFF
TRBV11-2,TRBJ2-1,TRBD2,-,TGTGCCAGCAGCTTAGTCCCTAGCGGGAGTAGAAATGAGCAGTTCTTC,CASSLVPSGSRNEQFF
TRBV9,TRBJ1-5,-,-,TGTGCCAGCAGCGTAGCATGGGAGGTAGATAGCAATCAGCCCCAGCATTTT,CASSVAWEVDSNQPQHF
TRBV10-2,TRBJ2-1,-,once,TGCGCCAGCAGTGAGTCGGGGACTCTCTACAATGAGCAGTTCTTC,CASSESGTLYNEQFF
TRBV30,TRBJ2-3,-,few,TGTGCCTGGACTTCCTTCGGGGGAAGTAGGACAGATACGCAGTATTTT,CAWTSFGGSRTDTQYF
TRBV2,TRBJ1-2,-,few,TGTGCCGGTATCCCGGGATTCGGCCATGGCTACACCTTC,CAGIPGFGHGYTF
TRBV12-5,TRBJ2-5,-,-,TGTGCTAGTGGTTTCGGGAGAAAGGTGGTGCCCCAGTACTTC,CASGFGRKVVPQYF
TRBV4-3,TRBJ1-1,-,-,TGCGCCAGCAGCCAAGGTCGGGGTAGCACTGAAGCTTTCTTT,CASSQGRGSTEAFF
TRBV5-4,TRBJ2-6,-,-,TGTGCCAGCAGCCGAATTAGCTCTGGGGCCAACGTCCTGACTTTC,CASSRISSGANVLTF